This record concerns one T cell receptor (beta chain) sequence. The data were obtained in a study of blood T cell repertoires in COVID-19. In the authors' workflow: Amplification of reference gene primers provided the estimated nucleated cell counts. TCRdb keeps only in-frame clones here, not all; method: immunoSEQ multiplex PCR. From that table come the V and J calls and clone size; the DNA was used to work out D and trimming. This sample carries roughly 59,000 clones, around 80% of them seen once, and the ten largest clones take around 14%. The CDR3 length is 18 residues. Germline V gene sequence: CDR1 SGHAT, CDR2 FQNNGV. With V trimmed by 2 bases and J by 5 bases, 11 bases remained unmatched.

This TCR was recovered from a man aged 80 or over with acute or convalescent COVID-19. The material sequenced was peripheral blood. This chain uses TRBV11-2 with TRBJ2-3, with 12 bases lining up with TRBD2. In DNA form, the CDR3 reads TGTGCCAGCAGCTTAATACCGGGACTAGCGGGCTCTCGAGATACGCAGTATTTT. Protein sequence: CASSLIPGLAGSRDTQYF.